The subject of this entry is one T cell receptor (beta chain). The clone's antigen remains unknown. No clone much larger than this one lies a single base away; base qualities are absent. In total, 600 or so healthy bone marrow donors made up the cohort. At the time of sampling, all cohort members were nominally healthy, though unrecorded immune exposures were likely present. The donor tested CMV seronegative and was one of the 352 seronegative cohort members. Every donor gave a peripheral blood sample, and the peripheral blood mononuclear cells from that sample were used for TCR beta sequencing. The Qiagen DNeasy Blood Extraction Kit was used to extract genomic DNA from the blood cell samples. There are 16 amino acids in the CDR3, from cysteine to phenylalanine inclusive. The CDR3 DNA has 48 bases and is translated from base 1. V is trimmed back by 6 bases and J by 3 bases, and the junction contains 13 bases that no gene match accounts for. The germline V gene supplies CDR1 ENHRY and CDR2 SYGVKD.

Libraries were built with the immunoSEQ multiplex PCR assay. A mixture of 60 forward primers for TCR Vbeta segments and 13 reverse primers for TCR Jbeta segments was used in the multiplex PCR. The CDR3 region of rearranged TCR beta genes was amplified from genomic DNA by a multiplex PCR assay. Amplified TCR beta libraries were sequenced as 87-base-pair reads on the Illumina HiSeq System. Per the original workflow: A later analysis counted about 80 million unique TCR beta chains across the 650 to 700 repertoires, and 9.5 million to 11 million of these chains were shared by at least two donors. To remove PCR and sequencing errors, raw reads were error-corrected and collapsed into unique sequences using a nearest-neighbor algorithm that merged closely related sequences. Alignment of CDR3 sequences to IMGT reference sequences was used to assign V, D and J gene segments. Each retained sequence needed at least a six-nucleotide match to both a V gene segment and a J gene segment. Rearrangements were called productive when the CDR3 lacked stop codons and stayed in frame with V and J; all others were non-productive. Following IMGT convention, CDR3 was defined as the stretch from the second conserved V-encoded cysteine to the conserved J-encoded phenylalanine. The earlier analysis of about 560 of the donors excluded any sequence lacking an unambiguous match to a single V gene segment. An earlier analysis of a few hundred of the donors classified V segments as functional when productive rearrangements were above 56.7% and as segregating when the standard deviation between donors was above 5%. A statistical classification framework was developed to diagnose cytomegalovirus status using the catalog of TCR beta chain sequences. In a later analysis, V and J genes were assigned by comparing TCR nucleotide sequences against IMGT/GENE-DB human TR gene sequences. A later analysis assigned CDR3 sequences and most-parsimonious VDJ recombination scenarios with the TCRdist pipeline. In a later analysis, each TCR beta chain was defined by its CDR3 amino acid sequence together with its V-gene family, and reads without a unique V-gene family were excluded. As a way to deal with suspected cross-contamination and a sequencing artifact, a later analysis dropped 450 to 600 nucleotide sequences that were highly shared and had low generation probability. For each public chain, a later analysis derived a clonal expansion index from normalized ranks of inferred template counts within each repertoire. In a later analysis, generation probabilities were computed using a VDJ recombination model fitted to out-of-frame rearrangements, and the results were checked against IGoR. Hypergeometric tests were used in a later analysis to score TCR-TCR, TCR-HLA and TCR-CMV co-occurrence, with a repertoire-size bias correction applied to the TCR pairs. A later analysis estimated false discovery rates by permuting HLA or CMV assignments 20 times. In a later analysis, co-occurring TCRs were grouped using DBSCAN, with TCRdist sequence similarity added in when clustering inside HLA-allele-positive subsets. For co-occurrence clustering, repertoires with fewer than 30,000 or more than 120,000 public chains were excluded, along with a handful of repertoires with anomalous nucleotide sharing. TCRdb holds this immuneACCESS table with in-frame rearrangements only. Some clones are missing; in checked studies, unresolved V genes explain under half, and the rest has no known cause. V, J and clone size are those of that table, while D and trimming were read from the DNA. This sample is represented by around 140,000 clones; 55% to 80% of them were singletons. The ten largest clones represent 2% to 2.5% of the sample.

The data originate from a study of cytomegalovirus exposure and HLA in healthy donors (dated by TCRdb to the late 2010s). Some background on the complete study: An earlier analysis of around 600 of the donors reported approximately 300 Gb of sequence data and roughly 110 million unique TCR beta sequences from roughly 180 million T cells. A handful of DR-DQ haplotypes were handled as single units for association and clustering because linkage in the cohort was strong. Alongside the repertoire data, information on donor age, sex, ethnicity and CMV serostatus was compiled. The study profiled the T cell repertoires of around 700 subjects by immunosequencing and related them to cytomegalovirus serostatus. Among 300 to 500 genotyped donors of the cohort, an average of around 250,000 unique TCR beta nucleotide sequences was sequenced per donor, of which about 18% were non-productive. Along with the 666-subject first cohort, a separate validation cohort of over a hundred different subjects was used. The number of donors typed differed by locus, with 629-630 for A, B, C, DRB1 and DQB1, around 520 for DQA1, 600 to 610 for DPA1, and approximately 470 for DPB1. An earlier analysis of some 600 of the donors applied high-throughput TCR beta sequencing to assess whether each TCR beta V gene segment acted as functional or pseudogenic. All discovery cohort repertoires had been generated on a single sequencing platform. Roughly 290 gigabases of sequencing data and around 85 million unique TCR sequences made up an early release that covered about 640 HLA-typed donors. To study patterns of TCR occurrence, a later analysis re-analyzed previously published TCR beta repertoires from 666 donors and added high-resolution HLA genotyping. The study aimed to test whether cataloging public T cell receptors could reveal signatures of past pathogen exposure. High-throughput TCR immunosequencing, statistical association of individual TCRs with disease status, and machine learning were combined to predict cytomegalovirus infection status. Class I and class II HLA loci were covered by the typing at four-digit resolution. Rather than drawing on any new phenotypic data, the later analysis identified candidate immune exposures from TCR beta sequences and the way those sequences occurred across donors. Genome-wide SNP genotypes for about three fifths of the roughly 700 donors were used in a later genetic analysis, which treated that subset as a discovery cohort. Of the roughly 390 genotyped donors, over 80% were placed in the genetic ancestry cluster associated with self-reported Caucasian donors.

Beyond this particular receptor, the publication reports: When HLA alleles, especially DR and DQ, strongly co-occurred, attributing TCR associations to individual alleles was difficult. Correlated functional status among segregating V segments might reflect linkage disequilibrium, but an unknown experimental factor could not be ruled out. A further reported finding was that TCR beta sequences accurately predicted the HLA-A and HLA-B alleles for most subjects in the first cohort. In a later analysis, about 16,000 TCR beta sequences were associated with specific HLA alleles at a false discovery rate of 0.05. Sequencing depth was assumed to be roughly uniform across donors in the presence/absence analyses, though that assumption may not hold. Compared with equally common non-associated chains, HLA-associated TCR beta chains in a later analysis were more clonally expanded and had lower generation probabilities. The earlier analysis of 587 of the donors excluded seventeen rarely observed V segments, including chromosome 9 orphons, because counts were too low. Most TCR sequences were seen in very few donors, while some public TCRs were found in many individuals. In an earlier analysis of approximately 590 of the donors, most TCR beta V segments were observed in productive rearrangements about 90% or about 30% of the time, broadly matching IMGT annotations. V-gene and J-gene trimming of TCR beta chains was associated with a missense DCLRE1C variant in a later genetic analysis, and the association was replicated in an independent cohort. HLA typing was unavailable for some donors at each locus, so association tests used only the typed subset. Some IMGT-functional V segments, including TRBV6-2 and TRBV6-3, could not be told apart with the 87-base-pair reads, so those segments were excluded. In both the original and validation cohorts, the classifier was reported to diagnose cytomegalovirus status with high specificity and sensitivity. According to a later analysis, TCR association rates differed among HLA loci, with DRB1 alleles showing the most associated TCRs and HLA-C alleles showing the fewest. A later analysis reported that several top co-occurrence clusters appeared linked to parvovirus B19, influenza, CMV and Epstein-Barr virus. The sequencing pipeline was judged likely to have produced a cluster of highly shared sequence variants as a technical artifact. Compared with the approximately 600-donor mean, donors in an Asian-associated ancestry cluster had fewer N-insertions in productive TCRs, according to a later genetic analysis. Most CMV-associated TCR beta chains appeared to be HLA-restricted in a later analysis, and the HLA associations seemed to be driven largely by CMV exposure. The authors suggested that the approach could potentially be generalized to other disease states and immunological phenotypes. This cohort had only TCR beta chains sequenced, and the lack of alpha or paired-chain data limited which features could be detected. In vitro tests confirmed that three of the cytomegalovirus-associated TCR beta chains recognize cytomegalovirus antigens. In the study, approximately 160 TCR beta chains were listed as associated with cytomegalovirus. CMV serostatus was the only immune exposure information available for the cohort.

Sequencing was carried out using PBMCs. This clonotype originated in a woman in her thirties or forties in good health and CMV-seronegative. The chain is encoded by TRBV10-3 joined to TRBJ1-1, with TRBD1 matching 7 junction bases. In nucleotides, the sequence is TGTGCCATCAGAGACAGGGCCGCCCTCACGGACACTGAAGCTTTCTTT. Translated, it reads CAIRDRAALTDTEAFF.